This T cell receptor (beta chain) stems from a study of blood T cell repertoires in COVID-19. Study details: Nucleic acid was either cDNA or gDNA, and it came from T cells, B-cell-depleted T cells, or PBMCs.

The CDR3 consists of 15 residues. V dropped 8 bases and J dropped 3; count of bases not matched to a gene: 9. CDR1 MNHEY and CDR2 SVGAGI come from the germline V gene. TCRdb's table, derived via immunoSEQ multiplex PCR, lists solely in-frame clones and lacks some. The table includes some 150,000 clones, roughly 84% detected once. This clone was counted once. The receptor's source is a human donor in a cohort sampled during active COVID-19. V is TRBV6-5 and J is TRBJ2-1, with TRBD2 matching over 8 bases. Sequenced material: peripheral blood. DNA of the CDR3: TGTGCCAGCCCCCGGGGGGGGGCCATCTACAATGAGCAGTTCTTC. It specifies CASPRGGAIYNEQFF.